Here is one TCR beta chain with its context. The antigen is undetermined. There are 13 residues in the CDR3. V gave up 1 base and J gave up 4 bases, with 5 bases separating them. Germline loops: CDR1 LGHNA, CDR2 YSLEER. These data come from a study of cytomegalovirus exposure and HLA in healthy donors. Study overall: The early release's HLA-typed donors yielded 78 million or so unique TCRs. General study points: In a later analysis, at a false discovery rate of 0.05, under 20,000 TCR beta sequences matched HLA alleles. An analysis was carried out later, and it reportedly showed fewer N-insertions in an Asian-associated ancestry cluster than the approximately 700-donor mean. Common viral pathogens seemed to be connected with several of the most significant clusters, according to a later analysis.

The PCR employed 60 Vbeta primers together with 13 Jbeta primers. Sequencing used immunoSEQ multiplex PCR; TCRdb keeps in-frame clones, though not all of them. This table has 180,000 or so clones, around 75% appearing once. The receptor comes from a female donor in good health and CMV-seronegative. The chain recombines TRBV4-3 with TRBJ2-1, with D possibly being TRBD1 (5 bases). The specimen sequenced was PBMCs. The CDR3 here is CASSQAGYNEQFF. The CDR3 coding sequence is TGCGCCAGCAGCCAAGCAGGGTACAATGAGCAGTTCTTC.